The 7 T cell receptor beta chains given below trace back to one sample, sequenced in a study of T cell clonality in common variable immunodeficiency. The study's findings and limits: Common variable immunodeficiency TCR beta sequences reportedly had fewer deletions and N-nucleotide insertions.

TCRdb keeps only in-frame clones here, not all; method: immunoSEQ multiplex PCR. The sample offers tens of thousands of clones and no singletons, the top ten holding around 30%. The antigens these receptors bind are not known. The sequencing input was peripheral blood mononuclear cells. The origin of the receptors is a human donor with common variable immunodeficiency.

The sample holds a few counts of this clone. The CDR3 end falls 3 residues outside the read, so it is completed with the germline J gene. The chain joins TRBV7-2 to TRBJ1-2, with 10 bases matching TRBD1. The CDR3 is 13 amino acids. V was pared by 9 bases and J by 2 bases, with 3 bases of the junction left unmatched. CDR1 and CDR2 from the germline V gene are SGHTA and FQGNSA. CDR3 region: CASWDRGNYGYTF. The DNA read from the CDR3 is TGTGCCAGTTGGGACAGGGGAAACTATGGC.

This clone has at least ten counts. The read finishes 3 residues shy of the CDR3 end, and the germline J gene is used to complete it. This chain connects TRBV2 to TRBJ2-5, with 9 bases identical to TRBD2. The CDR3 contains 14 residues. Losses at the gene ends were 8 bases for V and 5 bases for J; bases not matched to a gene: 9. Germline lookup yields CDR1 SNHLY and CDR2 FYNNEI. The covered CDR3 bases are TGTGCCAGCGGGCGGCGGGGGGGCCAGGAGACC. Translated: CASGRRGGQET. The whole CDR3 sequence is CASGRRGGQETQYF.

Concerning this clone: The CDR3 end lies 3 residues beyond the end of the read and is filled in from the germline J gene. This chain connects TRBV6-2 or TRBV6-3 to TRBJ2-7, with a tentative D call TRBD2 (5 bases). Germline CDR1 is MNHEY and CDR2 is SVGEGT. The CDR3 contains 14 residues. Trimming removed 2 bases at V and 3 bases at J, with 11 bases between. CDR3 in amino acids: CASSYVRLSYEQYF. The DNA read from the CDR3 is TGTGCCAGCAGTTACGTGAGACTAAGCTACGAG.

A few counts support this clone. The observed sequence ends 3 residues before the CDR3 terminus, with the missing tail filled in from the germline J gene. The chain couples TRBV5-1 to TRBJ1-4; no reliable D call. V lost 2 bases and J lost 6, with 11 bases in between. CDR3 length: 14 residues. Per the germline V gene, CDR1 is SGHRS and CDR2 is YFSETQ. The CDR3 loop reads CASSFGSEDEKLFF. The DNA read from the CDR3 is TGCGCCAGCAGCTTTGGTTCCGAGGATGAAAAA.

This clone was counted many times. The read ends 3 residues shy of where the CDR3 ends; the end is completed using the germline J gene. J is TRBJ2-7 and V is TRBV20-1, with TRBD2 matching 7 bases. J was trimmed by 0 bases and V by 2 bases; bases with no gene match: 4. The CDR3 sequence is 14 residues long. CDR1 is DFQATT, CDR2 SNEGSKA, per germline (reference sequence). The CDR3 region is CSARNGGSSYEQYF. The covered CDR3 bases are TGCAGTGCTAGAAACGGGGGGAGCTCCTACGAG.

With respect to this clone: The read is 3 residues too short to cover the CDR3 end, so that end is filled in from the germline J gene. V is TRBV18 and J is TRBJ1-1, with 7 bases fitting TRBD1. There are 13 residues in the CDR3. CDR1 KGHSH and CDR2 LQKENI come from the germline V gene. The junction had 5 bases not matched to a gene; V was cut back by 8 bases and J by 2 bases. The CDR3 bases that were read are TGTGCCAGCCGGGACAGCCTTAACACTGAA. This sequence encodes CASRDSLNTE. The whole CDR3 sequence is CASRDSLNTEAFF.

This clone was seen many times. The read falls 3 residues short of the CDR3 end, and the missing part is taken from the germline J gene. The V and J genes are TRBV7-9 and TRBJ1-3; D is possibly TRBD1 (5 bases). This CDR3 is built from 15 residues. Germline lookup yields CDR1 SEHNR and CDR2 FQNEAQ (reference sequence). V shed 3 bases and J shed 0 bases, with 9 bases lying between them. The sequenced part of the CDR3 DNA is TGTGCCAGCAGCTTGGGGCACCCCTCTGGAAACACC. This translates into CASSLGHPSGNT. The whole CDR3 sequence reads CASSLGHPSGNTIYF.